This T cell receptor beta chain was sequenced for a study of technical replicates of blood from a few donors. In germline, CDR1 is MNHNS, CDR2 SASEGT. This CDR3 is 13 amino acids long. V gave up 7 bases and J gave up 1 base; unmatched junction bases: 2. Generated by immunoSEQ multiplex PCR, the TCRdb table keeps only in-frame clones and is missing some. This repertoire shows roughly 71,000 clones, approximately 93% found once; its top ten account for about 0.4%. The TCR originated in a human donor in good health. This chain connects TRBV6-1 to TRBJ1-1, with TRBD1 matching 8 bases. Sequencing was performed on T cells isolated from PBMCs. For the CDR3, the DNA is TGTGCCAGCATTGGACAGGGGAACACTGAAGCTTTCTTT. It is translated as CASIGQGNTEAFF.